The 22 T cell receptor beta chains in this list originate from one sample, sequenced in a study of T cell repertoires in cytomegalovirus infection. TCRdb used MiXCR to reprocess the reads, holding one entry per CDR3 protein. The sample shows some 62,000 distinct CDR3 sequences, 20% to 25% of them seen only once. Antigens of these TCRs are unknown. The material sequenced was CD8+ T cells from cultured PBMCs, taken from culture after CMV antigen stimulation. Receptor source: a human donor in good health (CMV status not recorded). Some clones in this sample may be carry-over from other donors' samples.

This chain connects TRBV5-6 to TRBJ2-7; 8 bases line up with TRBD2. After removal of 2 bases from V and 3 bases from J, the junction contained 16 bases not matched to a gene. CDR1 is SGHDT and CDR2 is YYEEEE in the germline V gene. This CDR3 comprises 18 residues. The CDR3 coding sequence is TGTGCCAGCAGCTTATCAGGACTAGCCCCTGAATTCAGCTACGAGCAGTACTTC. Protein product: CASSLSGLAPEFSYEQYF.

The chain employs TRBV6-1 and TRBJ2-1; D may be TRBD2 (5 bases). The CDR3 covers 15 residues. V was pared by 1 base and J by 0 bases, with 7 bases between. Per germline, CDR1 MNHNS and CDR2 SASEGT. In nucleotides, the CDR3 is TGTGCCAGCAGTGAAGGGACTGCCTCCTACAATGAGCAGTTCTTC. It translates to CASSEGTASYNEQFF.

The chain couples TRBV3-1 to TRBJ2-3; 10 bases line up with TRBD2. CDR1 LGHDT and CDR2 YNNKEL come from the germline V gene (reference sequence). The CDR3 sequence is 16 residues long. With 4 bases clipped from V and 6 bases from J, the junction kept 10 bases outside the gene matches. This chain's CDR3 is CASSPLAGGNMDTQYF. The DNA of the CDR3 is TGTGCCAGCAGCCCCTTAGCGGGGGGTAATATGGATACGCAGTATTTT.

This clonotype has only a few counts. The rearrangement links TRBV11-2 to TRBJ2-5; 9 bases match TRBD2. The CDR3 runs to 16 residues. Trimming removed 6 bases from V and 2 bases from J; junction bases left unmatched: 10. Germline CDR1 and CDR2: SGHAT and FQNNGV. The CDR3 spells CASSQGASGAQETQYF. Here the CDR3 DNA reads TGTGCCAGCAGTCAAGGGGCTAGCGGGGCTCAAGAGACCCAGTACTTC.

The J gene is TRBJ1-6, the V gene TRBV6-2 or TRBV6-3, with 7 bases that match TRBD1. V dropped 11 bases and J dropped 7; count of bases not matched to a gene: 5. The germline CDR1 and CDR2 sequences are MNHEY and SVGEGT. This CDR3 spans 12 amino acids. The CDR3 DNA is TGTGCCGCCAGGGGGTACAATTCACCCCTCCACTTT. It is translated as CAARGYNSPLHF.

V usage is TRBV7-2 and J usage is TRBJ1-5; D not resolved. V was clipped by 3 bases and J by 2 bases, with 8 bases between them. The CDR3 loop spans 14 amino acids. The germline V gene has CDR1 SGHTA and CDR2 FQGNSA. The CDR3 is CASSLGGRNQPQHF. The CDR3 DNA reads TGTGCCAGCAGCTTGGGAGGGCGCAATCAGCCCCAGCATTTT.

This clonotype was seen a handful of times. V gene TRBV7-2 combines with J gene TRBJ2-7; perhaps D is TRBD1 or TRBD2 (5 bases each). The CDR3 contains 17 residues. The germline V gene has CDR1 SGHTA and CDR2 FQGNSA. The V end lost 4 bases, the J end lost 3 bases, and 22 bases lay between the germline ends. The CDR3 sequence is CASSSTTPPGSIYEQYF. The CDR3 DNA sequence: TGTGCCAGCAGCTCAACCACCCCACCAGGGAGCATCTACGAGCAGTACTTC.

The chain recombines TRBV4-3 with TRBJ1-5; TRBD1 aligns across 9 bases. V lost 0 bases and J lost 1; bases outside the gene matches: 10. From germline, CDR1 is LGHNA and CDR2 YSLEER. The CDR3 length is 19 residues. The CDR3, as DNA: TGCGCCAGCAGCCAAGAAGGAGGAACAGGGGGCTACAGCAATCAGCCCCAGCATTTT. Translating it yields CASSQEGGTGGYSNQPQHF.

The chain links TRBV7-9 to TRBJ2-1; 10 nucleotides match TRBD2. V lost 1 base to trimming and J lost 8 bases; unmatched junction nucleotides: 5. This CDR3 spans 15 amino acids. From germline, CDR1 is SEHNR and CDR2 FQNEAQ (reference sequence). CDR3 DNA sequence: TGTGCCAGCAGCTTAGTCAGCGGGGGGGCGCATGAGCAGTTCTTC. Encoded protein: CASSLVSGGAHEQFF.

The chain links TRBV24-1 to TRBJ1-2, with TRBD1 as a possible D gene (5 bases). The CDR3 sequence is 12 residues long. V lost 3 bases and J lost 9, with 10 bases in between. CDR1 and CDR2 (germline): KGHDR, SFDVKD. CDR3 loop: CATSDPWGSYTF. The DNA for the CDR3 is TGTGCCACCAGTGATCCCTGGGGGAGCTACACCTTC.

A few counts support this clonotype. J is TRBJ2-3 and V is TRBV12-5; D may be TRBD1 or TRBD2 (5 bases each). Germline CDR1 and CDR2: LGHNT and FRNRAP. Trimming cost V 6 bases and J 4 bases, with 20 bases left between them. This CDR3 has 16 amino acids. CDR3 sequence (DNA): TGTGCTAGTGGAGAGCCCGGCCCACGGGGACCAGATACGCAGTATTTT. Translating it yields CASGEPGPRGPDTQYF.

V and J are TRBV7-8 and TRBJ2-7; 9 positions match TRBD1. Germline CDR1 SGHVS, CDR2 FQNEAQ. J was trimmed by 4 bases and V by 5 bases; bases with no gene match: 12. This CDR3 has 16 amino acids. The CDR3 is CASSHSPGTGFYEQYF. CDR3 bases: TGTGCCAGCAGCCATTCCCCCGGGACAGGGTTTTACGAGCAGTACTTC.

The chain recombines TRBV7-8 with TRBJ1-1; 10 positions agree with TRBD1. Germline V lookup: CDR1 SGHVS, CDR2 FQNEAQ. V was pared by 2 bases and J by 1 base, with 13 bases of the junction left unmatched. This CDR3 has 19 residues. This CDR3 is CASSLRRQGAVGGNTEAFF. In nucleotides, the CDR3 is TGTGCCAGCAGCTTAAGGCGACAGGGGGCGGTTGGGGGGAACACTGAAGCTTTCTTT.

The table lists this clonotype with a few counts. As DNA, the CDR3 is TGTGCCAGCAGTTCGTTGGGGCCTGGACCTGAAGCTTTCTTT. Its protein product is CASSSLGPGPEAFF. V is TRBV12-3 or TRBV12-4 and J is TRBJ1-1, with D maybe TRBD1 (5 bases). The CDR3 spans 14 residues. The V and J ends lost 4 bases and 6 bases respectively, with 15 bases between them.

The sample holds a few counts of this clonotype. CDR3 nucleotides: TGCGCCAGCAGCCAAGAGTGGGGCGTTGGGACTGAAGCTTTCTTT. It specifies CASSQEWGVGTEAFF. The chain links TRBV4-3 to TRBJ1-1; D might be TRBD1 (5 bases). Between the trimmed V and J ends, which lost 0 bases and 5 bases, there was a span of 13 bases. Germline-derived CDR1 and CDR2 are LGHNA and YSLEER. The CDR3 totals 15 residues.

The chain recombines TRBV7-2 with TRBJ2-5; D may correspond to TRBD1 or TRBD2 (5 bases each). Per the germline V gene, CDR1 is SGHTA and CDR2 is FQGNSA. V was clipped by 2 bases and J by 1 base, with 14 bases between them. This CDR3 comprises 16 residues. CDR3 nucleotide sequence: TGTGCCAGCAGCTTACTCCCGGGACGGGTCCAAGAGACCCAGTACTTC. Encoded protein: CASSLLPGRVQETQYF.

This clonotype was detected a few times. The rearrangement joins TRBV7-2 to TRBJ1-1; the match to TRBD1 covers 8 bases. Germline V lookup: CDR1 SGHTA, CDR2 FQGNSA. Unmatched junction bases numbered 4, after V lost 0 bases and J lost 1 base. This CDR3 has 16 residues. The CDR3 sequence is CASSLADRAPNTEAFF. The CDR3, as DNA: TGTGCCAGCAGCTTAGCGGACAGGGCGCCGAACACTGAAGCTTTCTTT.

This clonotype was counted at least ten times. V is TRBV4-2 and J is TRBJ2-7, with 12 bases that match TRBD2. From germline, CDR1 is LGHNA and CDR2 YNFKEQ. With V trimmed by 2 bases and J by 0 bases, 8 bases remained unmatched. This CDR3 is built from 18 residues. CDR3 region: CASSQPTSGGPHSYEQYF. CDR3 in DNA: TGTGCCAGCAGCCAACCTACTAGCGGGGGGCCCCACTCCTACGAGCAGTACTTC.

This clonotype came up a few times. The chain combines TRBV6-2 or TRBV6-3 with TRBJ2-1; D is possibly TRBD1 or TRBD2 (5 bases each). V was clipped by 6 bases and J by 3 bases, with 15 bases between them. The CDR3 is 15 amino acids. Germline assignment: CDR1 MNHEY and CDR2 SVGEGT. The DNA of the CDR3 is TGTGCCAGCAGCCTCCGGGACGGAGGCTACAATGAGCAGTTCTTC. It yields the protein CASSLRDGGYNEQFF.

This clonotype was observed a few times. The rearrangement links TRBV6-6 to TRBJ1-2, with TRBD1 identical over 9 bases. Per the germline V gene, CDR1 is MNHNY and CDR2 is SVGAGI (reference sequence). The CDR3 runs 16 residues. The ends lost 5 bases at V and 0 bases at J; junction bases unmatched: 7. Here the CDR3 reads CASSQGGQGPNYGYTF. CDR3 bases: TGTGCCAGCAGTCAAGGGGGACAGGGACCTAACTATGGCTACACCTTC.

This clonotype has a single count. The chain couples TRBV7-2 to TRBJ2-1; D might be TRBD1 (5 bases). Per germline, CDR1 SGHTA and CDR2 FQGNSA. The CDR3 consists of 17 residues. The V gene lost 0 bases and the J gene lost 3 bases, with 15 bases spanning the gap. CDR3 sequence: CASSLAQTVIDYNEQFF. The CDR3 DNA reads as TGTGCCAGCAGCTTAGCGCAGACAGTCATTGACTACAATGAGCAGTTCTTC. Looking up the rest from reference TRBV7-2 and TRBJ2-1 gives the full variable domain: GAGVSQSPSNKVTEKGKDVELRCDPISGHTALYWYRQSLGQGLEFLIYFQGNSAPDKSGLPSDRFSAERTGGSVSTLTIQRTQQEDSAVYLCASSLAQTVIDYNEQFFGPGTRLTVL.

This clonotype was recorded at least ten times. This CDR3 is CASSTRTGLVTEAFF. In DNA form, the CDR3 reads TGTGCCAGCAGCACCCGGACAGGGCTGGTCACTGAAGCTTTCTTT. The chain uses TRBV7-8 and TRBJ1-1; 8 bases are shared with TRBD1. CDR1 is SGHVS, CDR2 FQNEAQ, per germline. The V gene end was trimmed by 5 bases and the J gene end by 4 bases; junction bases not matched to a gene: 9. The CDR3 loop spans 15 amino acids.